The sequence of this TCR beta chain was determined in a study of response to subunit inactivated influenza vaccine. Study-wide results and caveats: T cells newly recruited by each seasonal influenza vaccination are few, the authors suggested.

TCRdb independently ran MiXCR on the RT-PCR reads; one entry per CDR3 protein. This table has 650,000 to 800,000 distinct CDR3 sequences, over 11% appearing once. Of note for this clonotype: What it binds is not known.

From germline, CDR1 is DFQATT and CDR2 SNEGSKA (reference sequence). The V segment lost 6 bases and the J segment 0 bases; nucleotides outside the gene matches: 12. This CDR3 contains 17 residues. The TCR sequence derives from a man aged 50-59 years who received an inactivated influenza vaccine. The chain links TRBV20-1 to TRBJ2-1; the match to TRBD2 covers 9 bases. The sequenced sample was PBMCs from blood, obtained around two weeks before vaccination. CDR3 sequence reads: CSAAELAGISSYNEQFF. The CDR3 nucleotides are TGCAGTGCCGCGGAGCTAGCGGGAATATCCTCCTACAATGAGCAGTTCTTC.